The clone carrying this T cell receptor beta chain was seen at least ten times. Its antigen is as yet unknown. The CDR3 length is 17 residues. Trimming cost V 3 bases and J 1 base; bases outside gene matches: 7. CDR1 and CDR2 (germline): ENHRY, SYGVKD. These data originate in a study of T-cell reconstitution after alpha-beta-depleted transplantation in children. Findings and limits, study-wide: Recipient T cells and thymic progenitors that survived were the source of the high TCRbeta diversity seen at day 60 in some patients.

Unique molecular identifiers were incorporated during preparation of the TCRbeta library. TCRdb ran MiXCR on the PCR reads and lists one entry per CDR3 protein. The sample carries around 240,000 distinct CDR3 sequences, around 8% recorded once. V usage is TRBV10-3 and J usage is TRBJ2-2; 8 bases fit TRBD1. The sample was PBMCs, mostly from graft donor cells, taken 180 days after TCRalphabeta/CD19-depleted stem cell transplant. The sequence was collected from a male patient aged 10-17 years who had a stem cell transplant for acute lymphoblastic leukemia, so the T cells may come from the graft donor. In DNA form, the CDR3 reads TGTGCCATCAGTGATAAGTCCGGGACAGGGAACACCGGGGAGCTGTTTTTT. As protein: CAISDKSGTGNTGELFF.